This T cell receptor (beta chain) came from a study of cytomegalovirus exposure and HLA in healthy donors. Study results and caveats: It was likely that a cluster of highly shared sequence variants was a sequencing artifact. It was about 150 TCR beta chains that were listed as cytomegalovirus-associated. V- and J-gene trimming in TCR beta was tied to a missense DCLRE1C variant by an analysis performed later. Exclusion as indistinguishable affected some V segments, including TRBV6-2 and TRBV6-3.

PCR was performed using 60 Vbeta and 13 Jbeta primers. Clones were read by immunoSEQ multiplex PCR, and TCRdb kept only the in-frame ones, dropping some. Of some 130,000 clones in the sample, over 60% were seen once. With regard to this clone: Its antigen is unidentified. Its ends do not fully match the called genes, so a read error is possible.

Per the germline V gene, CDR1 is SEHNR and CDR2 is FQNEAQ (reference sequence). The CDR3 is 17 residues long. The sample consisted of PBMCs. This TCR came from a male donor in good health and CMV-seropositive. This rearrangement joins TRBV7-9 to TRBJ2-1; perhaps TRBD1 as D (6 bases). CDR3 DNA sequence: TGTTCCAGCAGCCGATCAGGGCTTGACAGGAGGTTCAATGAGCAGTTCTTC. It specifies CSSSRSGLDRRFNEQFF.